Shown below are 9 T cell receptor beta chains from a single sample sequenced in a study of T cell clonotyping in hematopoietic cell transplantation. The table came from immunoSEQ multiplex PCR; TCRdb's copy has only in-frame clones and leaves some out. Among roughly 9,000 clones listed, roughly 80% were seen once. This specimen consisted of PBMCs, obtained at the time of graft-versus-host disease after allogeneic stem cell transplant. The receptors originated from a male patient between 60 and 69 years old who had an allogeneic stem cell transplant from an unrelated donor, so the T cells may come from the graft donor. Some clones in this sample may be carry-over from other donors' samples.

V is TRBV7-2 and J is TRBJ2-7; 7 bases line up with TRBD2. The germline V gene encodes CDR1 SGHTA and CDR2 FQGNSA. The CDR3 extends over 13 amino acids. The trim removed 4 bases at V and 6 bases at J, leaving 6 bases unmatched. DNA for the CDR3: TGTGCCAGCAGCTACTCCCCTAGCGGCGAGCAGTACTTC. Translated: CASSYSPSGEQYF.

This clone was found once. This chain connects TRBV30 to TRBJ1-1; D might be TRBD1 (6 bases). Trimming removed 4 bases at V and 2 bases at J, with 11 bases between. CDR1 and CDR2 from the germline V gene are GTSNPN and SVGIG (reference sequence). This CDR3 has 13 amino acids. The DNA of the CDR3 is TGTGCCTGGACTCGACAGGCCAACACTGAAGCTTTCTTT. Its protein is CAWTRQANTEAFF.

The V gene is TRBV10-2, the J gene TRBJ2-7; 7 nucleotides line up with TRBD2. The junction had 7 bases not matched to a gene; V was cut back by 6 bases and J by 5 bases. Germline V lookup: CDR1 WSHSY, CDR2 SAAADI. This CDR3 has 13 amino acids. CDR3: CASRGGGGNEQYF. The CDR3 DNA is TGCGCCAGCAGGGGTGGGGGGGGTAACGAGCAGTACTTC.

CDR3 amino acids: CSALTVRGYTF. CDR3 bases: TGCAGCGCTTTGACAGTTAGGGGCTACACCTTC. The genes are TRBV29-1 and TRBJ1-2; tentatively, D is TRBD1 (5 bases). From germline, CDR1 is SQVTM and CDR2 ANQGSEA. The CDR3 length is 11 residues. Trimming took 7 bases from V and 8 from J, leaving 14 bases between them.

The V and J genes are TRBV7-6 and TRBJ1-3; no definite D call. This CDR3 is built from 17 residues. Trimming stripped 2 bases from V and 3 bases from J, with 17 bases between. The germline gives CDR1 SGHVS, CDR2 FNYEAQ. CDR3 in amino acids: CASSLLATGFGGNTIYF. For the CDR3, the DNA is TGTGCCAGCAGCTTACTGGCAACGGGGTTTGGTGGAAACACCATATATTTT.

This chain connects TRBV9 to TRBJ2-5, with unresolved D. This CDR3 is built from 13 residues. The germline V gene encodes CDR1 SGDLS and CDR2 YYNGEE. V was trimmed by 4 bases and J by 4 bases, leaving 11 bases between them. The CDR3 here is CASSPLSSETQYF. DNA of the CDR3: TGTGCCAGCAGCCCGCTCTCCTCAGAGACCCAGTACTTC.

This chain joins TRBV29-1 and TRBJ1-2; D is unresolved. This CDR3 is 8 amino acids long. Germline V gene sequence: CDR1 SQVTM, CDR2 ANQGSEA. The ends were cut back, 5 bases at V and 10 bases at J, with 5 bases in the middle. CDR3 in amino acids: CSVSDYTF. The DNA for the CDR3 is TGCAGCGTTTCGGACTACACCTTC. Together with reference TRBV29-1 and TRBJ1-2, the CDR3 gives the full variable domain: SAVISQKPSRDICQRGTSLTIQCQVDSQVTMMFWYRQQPGQSLTLIATANQGSEATYESGFVIDKFPISRPNLTFSTLTVSNMSPEDSSIYLCSVSDYTFGSGTRLTVV.

Turning to this clone: A read error may produce the germline difference seen at one junction end. The chain combines TRBV6-4 with TRBJ2-3, with a tentative D call TRBD1 (7 bases). CDR1 is MRHNA, CDR2 SNTAGT, per germline. This CDR3 region has 18 residues. Here the CDR3 DNA reads TGTGCCAACAGTGAGAGGGCAGGGGGGTATCCCCACCCAGATACGCAGTATTTT. Protein: CANSERAGGYPHPDTQYF.

This clone is a singleton in its sample. The chain carries TRBV19 and TRBJ1-1; D gene uncertain. This CDR3 has 17 amino acids. Germline V gene sequence: CDR1 LNHDA, CDR2 SQIVND (reference sequence). The V end lost 9 bases, the J end lost 0 bases, and 23 bases lay between the germline ends. The CDR3 DNA sequence: TGTGCCAGCACCCCTGTAATAGGGCCAACCGTGAACACTGAAGCTTTCTTT. Its protein is CASTPVIGPTVNTEAFF.